The TCR beta chain under discussion was sequenced for a study of neurological immune-mediated disorders. Germline values: CDR1 SGHRS, CDR2 YFSETQ. The CDR3 totals 15 residues. Trimming cost V 3 bases and J 5 bases, with 17 bases left between them. Each CDR3 protein is one row after TCRdb ran MiXCR on the 5' RACE reads. The sample lists around 44,000 distinct CDR3 sequences, 14% occurring once. Many counts were recorded for this clonotype. The sequencing input was CD4+ T cells from blood. The chain carries TRBV5-1 and TRBJ1-1; maybe TRBD1 (6 bases). The TCR sequence derives from an older woman with HTLV-1-associated myelopathy (HAM/TSP). CDR3 in amino acids: CASSSETGRKTEAFF. The CDR3 DNA is TGCGCCAGCAGCTCAGAGACAGGTAGAAAGACTGAAGCTTTCTTT.